This T cell receptor (beta chain) appears in the sequencing data of a study of T-cell reconstitution after alpha-beta-depleted transplantation in children. TCRbeta library preparation incorporated unique molecular identifiers. TCRdb independently ran MiXCR on the PCR reads; one entry per CDR3 protein. The sample carries around 25,000 distinct CDR3 sequences, 18% recorded once. Ten or more counts support this clonotype. Its antigen is as yet unknown. Study observations and caveats: Alpha-beta T cells present about two months after transplant were reported to originate from several hundred expanded graft clones. At one year after transplant, newly produced T cells mostly accounted for T-cell counts and diversity. Some patients' high day-60 TCRbeta diversity was traced to surviving recipient T cells and thymic progenitors.

Trimming cost V 8 bases and J 2 bases, with 18 bases left between them. CDR3 length equals 16 residues. Germline-derived CDR1 and CDR2 are SGHTA and FQGNSA. The chain carries TRBV7-2 and TRBJ2-2; perhaps TRBD2 as D (5 bases). The sequencing here drew on PBMCs, mostly from graft donor cells, taken 60 days after TCRalphabeta/CD19-depleted stem cell transplant. This clonotype was obtained from a male patient between 2 and 10 years old who had a stem cell transplant for acute lymphoblastic leukemia, so the T cells may come from the graft donor. DNA of the CDR3: TGTGCCAGCCGAGGACGGACTGATGACAACACCGGGGAGCTGTTTTTT. Its translation is CASRGRTDDNTGELFF.